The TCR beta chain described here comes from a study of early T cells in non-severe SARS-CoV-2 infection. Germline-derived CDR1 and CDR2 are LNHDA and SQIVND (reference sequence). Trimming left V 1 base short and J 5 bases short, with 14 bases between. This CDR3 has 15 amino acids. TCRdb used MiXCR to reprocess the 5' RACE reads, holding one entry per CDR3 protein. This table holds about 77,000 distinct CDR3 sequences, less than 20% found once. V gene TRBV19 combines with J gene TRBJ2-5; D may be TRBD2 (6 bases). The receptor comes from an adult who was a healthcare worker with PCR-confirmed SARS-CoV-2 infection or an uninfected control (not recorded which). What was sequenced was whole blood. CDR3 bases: TGTGCCAGTAGTATAGGCGGGGCCCCGTGGGAGACCCAGTACTTC. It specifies CASSIGGAPWETQYF.